Shown below are 10 T cell receptor beta chains from a single sample sequenced in a study of T cell changes during pregnancy in multiple sclerosis. TCRdb keeps only in-frame clones here, not all; method: immunoSEQ multiplex PCR. The sample comprises 30,000 to 45,000 clones, about nine tenths of which are singletons, and approximately 6.1% rests with the top ten. Sequences were derived from CD8+ T cells from peripheral blood mononuclear cells, sampled in the second trimester of pregnancy. The receptors derive from a female donor with multiple sclerosis, enrolled in a pregnancy study.

The chain combines TRBV27 with TRBJ1-1; D is possibly TRBD1 (5 bases). V lost 2 bases and J 4 bases, leaving 17 bases between the germline ends. From germline, CDR1 is MNHEY and CDR2 SMNVEV (reference sequence). The CDR3 has 16 amino acids. The CDR3 DNA follows: TGTGCCAGCAGTTTAAGGGGCCTCCCGTCGGGCACTGAAGCTTTCTTT. It codes for CASSLRGLPSGTEAFF.

The CDR3 region has the DNA TGTGCCAGCAGCCAAGATAACCCTCGACTGGACAGCTCCTACAATGAGCAGTTCTTC. The encoded protein is CASSQDNPRLDSSYNEQFF. The V and J genes are TRBV4-2 and TRBJ2-1; tentatively, D is TRBD1 (6 bases). This CDR3 has 19 amino acids. V was trimmed by 0 bases and J by 0 bases, leaving 18 bases between them. The germline gives CDR1 LGHNA, CDR2 YNFKEQ.

The chain employs TRBV19 and TRBJ1-5, with TRBD1 as a possible D gene (5 bases). The CDR3 has 10 amino acids. Germline assignment: CDR1 LNHDA and CDR2 SQIVND (reference sequence). With 7 bases removed from V and 7 bases from J, the gap between germline ends came to 5 bases. The CDR3 nucleotides are TGTGCCAGTAACAGGCAGCCCCAGCATTTT. It translates to CASNRQPQHF. The whole variable domain, remainder taken from reference TRBV19 and TRBJ1-5, is DGGITQSPKYLFRKEGQNVTLSCEQNLNHDAMYWYRQDPGQGLRLIYYSQIVNDFQKGDIAEGYSVSREKKESFPLTVTSAQKNPTAFYLCASNRQPQHFGDGTRLSIL.

The CDR3 here is CASSQVLSSGRPSYEQYF. For the CDR3, the DNA is TGTGCCAGCAGCCAAGTCCTCTCTAGCGGGAGGCCATCCTACGAGCAGTACTTC. V gene TRBV27 combines with J gene TRBJ2-7; TRBD2 agrees at 11 bases. Germline assignment: CDR1 MNHEY and CDR2 SMNVEV (reference sequence). This CDR3 has 18 amino acids. Unmatched junction bases numbered 14, after V lost 6 bases and J lost 1 base.

The chain couples TRBV7-5 to TRBJ1-3; the table gives TRBD1 as D, unverified against the DNA. TRBV7-5 has pseudogene status. This CDR3 has 12 residues. The CDR3 spells CVRSFQGNTIYF. In nucleotides, the CDR3 is TGTGTCAGAAGCTTCCAGGGAAACACCATATATTTT.

V and J are TRBV10-3 and TRBJ2-4; possibly TRBD1 for D (7 bases). Trimming left V 10 bases short and J 8 bases short, with 15 bases between. The CDR3 consists of 12 residues. Germline CDR1 reads ENHRY; CDR2 reads SYGVKD. CDR3 loop: CATRGAEDIQYF. The CDR3 DNA reads as TGTGCCACCAGGGGGGCAGAGGACATTCAGTACTTC.

The genes are TRBV9 and TRBJ1-2, with D possibly being TRBD1 (5 bases). This CDR3 contains 11 residues. The V gene's germline CDR1 is SGDLS and CDR2 YYNGEE. Trimming removed 3 bases at V and 5 bases at J, with 5 bases between. The CDR3 DNA reads as TGTGCCAGCAGCGAGGGGTATGGCTACACCTTC. As protein: CASSEGYGYTF. Supplemented by reference TRBV9 and TRBJ1-2, the full variable domain reads DSGVTQTPKHLITATGQRVTLRCSPRSGDLSVYWYQQSLDQGLQFLIQYYNGEERAKGNILERFSAQQFPDLHSELNLSSLELGDSALYFCASSEGYGYTFGSGTRLTVV.

This clone appeared a few times. The chain is built from TRBV27 and TRBJ1-5; D call uncertain. The CDR3 loop spans 14 amino acids. Trimming took 6 bases from V and 0 from J, leaving 9 bases between them. Germline V lookup: CDR1 MNHEY, CDR2 SMNVEV (reference sequence). CDR3 protein: CASRRSYSNQPQHF. CDR3 DNA: TGTGCCAGCAGAAGATCCTATAGCAATCAGCCCCAGCATTTT.

The chain is built from TRBV19 and TRBJ2-7; D not certain. CDR1 is LNHDA and CDR2 is SQIVND in the germline V gene (reference sequence). CDR3 length: 15 amino acids. Trimming removed 3 bases at V and 0 bases at J, with 12 bases between. The CDR3 DNA reads as TGTGCCAGTAGTATCGGGTCCACGCCCTCCTACGAGCAGTACTTC. Its translation: CASSIGSTPSYEQYF.

The chain couples TRBV28 to TRBJ1-2; perhaps TRBD1 as D (5 bases). The V end was cut by 1 base, the J end by 8 bases, with 11 bases between. Germline V gene data show CDR1 as MDHEN and CDR2 as SYDVKM. The CDR3 spans 13 residues. CDR3 amino acids: CASSLSTGGGYTF. For the CDR3, the DNA is TGTGCCAGCAGTTTATCTACAGGCGGCGGCTACACCTTC.